The 23 T cell receptor beta chains below were found in one sample sequenced in a study of somatic mutations in cytotoxic T cells in rheumatoid arthritis. This table comes from immunoSEQ multiplex PCR, and its TCRdb copy is limited to in-frame clones, with some not included. Seen here are 20,000 to 25,000 clones, roughly 74% observed once, and the top ten hold around 11%. Sequenced sample: CD8+ T cells sorted from blood. The source of these receptors is an adult with rheumatoid arthritis.

As for this clone: The junction shows a germline mismatch at one end, possibly a read error. This chain joins TRBV5-5 and TRBJ1-5, with unresolved D. Looked up from germline, CDR1 is SGHKS and CDR2 is YYEKEE (reference sequence). CDR3 length: 14 amino acids. The CDR3 is CTSSLGPVGKPQHF. Here the CDR3 DNA reads TGTACCAGCAGCTTGGGTCCGGTAGGTAAGCCCCAGCATTTT.

The rearrangement joins TRBV9 to TRBJ1-4, with 8 bases aligning to TRBD1. V lost 3 bases, J lost 2 bases, and 3 bases stayed unmatched. The CDR3 is 15 residues long. Germline V gene sequence: CDR1 SGDLS, CDR2 YYNGEE. CDR3 in DNA: TGTGCCAGCAGCGCCGCAGGGGGCACTAATGAAAAACTGTTTTTT. Translating gives CASSAAGGTNEKLFF.

This sequence joins TRBV7-9 and TRBJ2-3; 7 positions match TRBD2. Germline V gene data show CDR1 as SEHNR and CDR2 as FQNEAQ (reference sequence). After removal of 2 bases from V and 0 bases from J, the junction contained 5 bases not matched to a gene. CDR3 length: 16 residues. CDR3 protein: CASSLFGDYSTDTQYF. As DNA, the CDR3 is TGTGCCAGCAGCTTATTTGGGGACTATAGCACAGATACGCAGTATTTT. Full variable domain (missing parts from reference TRBV7-9 and TRBJ2-3): DTGVSQNPRHKITKRGQNVTFRCDPISEHNRLYWYRQTLGQGPEFLTYFQNEAQLEKSRLLSDRFSAERPKGSFSTLEIQRTEQGDSAMYLCASSLFGDYSTDTQYFGPGTRLTVL.

This chain uses TRBV13 with TRBJ2-3, with D perhaps matching TRBD1 or TRBD2 (5 bases each). V was trimmed by 6 bases and J by 2 bases, leaving 15 bases between them. Germline V gene data show CDR1 as PRHDT and CDR2 as FYEKMQ (reference sequence). The CDR3 totals 15 residues. CDR3 nucleotides: TGTGCCAGCAGGGGTGGCGGTGGGACCACAGATACGCAGTATTTT. Translation gives CASRGGGGTTDTQYF.

The V and J genes are TRBV4-3 and TRBJ2-7; D might be TRBD1 (7 bases). The CDR3 has 15 residues. V was clipped by 4 bases and J by 6 bases, with 19 bases between them. Per the germline V gene, CDR1 is LGHNA and CDR2 is YSLEER. Written as DNA, the CDR3 is TGCGCCAGCAGCCCCTATAACAGGGGAGGCAGCGAGCAGTACTTC. Its translation: CASSPYNRGGSEQYF.

J is TRBJ2-1 and V is TRBV15; D is perhaps TRBD1 (6 bases). Per germline, CDR1 LNHNV and CDR2 YYDKDF (reference sequence). The CDR3 extends over 16 amino acids. Trimming took 0 bases from V and 0 from J, leaving 9 bases between them. The CDR3 region has the DNA TGTGCCACCAGCAGAGACAGGGGACGCTCCTACAATGAGCAGTTCTTC. This codes for CATSRDRGRSYNEQFF.

This chain uses TRBV6-1 with TRBJ2-3, with D possibly being TRBD1 (7 bases). The CDR3 is 16 amino acids. The V gene's germline CDR1 is MNHNS and CDR2 SASEGT. V lost 0 bases, J lost 1 base, and 11 bases lay in between. The CDR3: CASSEARDRGTDTQYF. For the CDR3, the DNA is TGTGCCAGCAGTGAAGCGCGGGACAGAGGCACAGATACGCAGTATTTT.

The rearrangement uses TRBV7-9 and TRBJ2-1; 7 nucleotides agree with TRBD2. V gave up 7 bases and J gave up 10 bases; unmatched junction bases: 4. Germline lookup yields CDR1 SEHNR and CDR2 FQNEAQ (reference sequence). The CDR3 extends over 11 amino acids. This CDR3 reads CASTWGGEQFF. The CDR3 bases are TGTGCCAGCACCTGGGGGGGGGAGCAGTTCTTC. The full variable domain, rest sourced from reference TRBV7-9 and TRBJ2-1, is DTGVSQNPRHKITKRGQNVTFRCDPISEHNRLYWYRQTLGQGPEFLTYFQNEAQLEKSRLLSDRFSAERPKGSFSTLEIQRTEQGDSAMYLCASTWGGEQFFGPGTRLTVL.

V and J are TRBV2 and TRBJ1-2, with 8 bases that match TRBD1. This CDR3 has 14 residues. J gave up 1 base and V 5 bases, and 3 bases lay outside the gene matches. Germline CDR1 and CDR2: SNHLY and FYNNEI. In DNA form, the CDR3 reads TGTGCCAGCAGTTACGGACAGGGTAACTATGGCTACACCTTC. Its protein is CASSYGQGNYGYTF. The whole variable domain, remainder taken from reference TRBV2 and TRBJ1-2, is EPEVTQTPSHQVTQMGQEVILRCVPISNHLYFYWYRQILGQKVEFLVSFYNNEISEKSEIFDDQFSVERPDGSNFTLKIRSTKLEDSAMYFCASSYGQGNYGYTFGSGTRLTVV.

The chain carries TRBV7-9 and TRBJ2-7, with 7 bases lining up with TRBD1. CDR1 and CDR2 (germline): SEHNR, FQNEAQ (reference sequence). The CDR3 extends over 12 amino acids. Trimming took 10 bases from V and 3 from J; bases not matched to a gene: 6. CDR3 DNA: TGTGCCACACGGGACAGACACTACGAGCAGTACTTC. Translation: CATRDRHYEQYF.

The V and J genes are TRBV6-6 and TRBJ2-1; 9 bases are shared with TRBD2. Germline V gene data show CDR1 as MNHNY and CDR2 as SVGAGI (reference sequence). CDR3 length: 15 amino acids. V lost 5 bases and J lost 8; bases outside the gene matches: 10. CDR3 DNA sequence: TGTGCCAGCAGTCCACTAAGCGGGAGGTTCGATGAGCAGTTCTTC. Protein sequence: CASSPLSGRFDEQFF.

The chain uses TRBV6-5 and TRBJ2-1; D perhaps matches TRBD1 (6 bases). The germline V and J ends were trimmed by 8 bases and 5 bases, with 16 bases remaining between them. This CDR3 spans 14 amino acids. Germline V gives CDR1 MNHEY, CDR2 SVGAGI. CDR3 loop: CASAIRDTNNEQFF. In DNA form, the CDR3 reads TGTGCCAGCGCCATCCGGGACACCAACAATGAGCAGTTCTTC.

The chain couples TRBV29-1 to TRBJ2-1; 7 bases map to TRBD2. V lost 0 bases to trimming and J lost 4 bases; unmatched junction nucleotides: 9. CDR1 is SQVTM, CDR2 ANQGSEA, per germline. The CDR3 is made up of 16 amino acids. CDR3 loop: CSVEEGSGSSYNEQFF. DNA of the CDR3: TGCAGCGTTGAAGAAGGTAGCGGGTCTTCATACAATGAGCAGTTCTTC.

This chain links TRBV7-9 with TRBJ1-1; D ambiguous. Deletions cut 5 bases from V and 8 bases from J, with 12 bases between. Germline V gene lookup returns CDR1 SEHNR and CDR2 FQNEAQ (reference sequence). The CDR3 extends over 12 amino acids. CDR3: CASSDRLVEAFF. CDR3 bases: TGTGCCAGCAGCGATAGGTTGGTAGAAGCTTTCTTT.

This rearrangement joins TRBV19 to TRBJ1-1; D possibly corresponds to TRBD1 (6 bases). V was shortened by 7 bases and J by 7 bases, with 16 bases between the two germline ends. The CDR3 has 13 amino acids. In germline, CDR1 is LNHDA, CDR2 SQIVND (reference sequence). CDR3 DNA sequence: TGTGCCAGTAAGGGGGGGCGATTTGTTGAAGCTTTCTTT. Encoded protein: CASKGGRFVEAFF.

The rearrangement joins TRBV19 to TRBJ1-5, with D maybe TRBD1 (5 bases). Trimming took 3 bases from V and 1 from J, leaving 19 bases between them. CDR3 length: 18 amino acids. Looked up from germline, CDR1 is LNHDA and CDR2 is SQIVND (reference sequence). CDR3 residues: CASSIPPGRVGSNQPQHF. The DNA of the CDR3 is TGTGCCAGTAGTATCCCTCCGGGCAGGGTAGGAAGCAATCAGCCCCAGCATTTT.

The J gene is TRBJ2-1, the V gene TRBV11-2; 8 bases are a match to TRBD2. Trimming cost V 4 bases and J 7 bases; bases outside gene matches: 6. This CDR3 is built from 14 residues. CDR1 is SGHAT, CDR2 FQNNGV, per germline. CDR3 nucleotide sequence: TGTGCCAGCAGCTACGCTTCGGGGGGGAATGAGCAGTTCTTC. This encodes CASSYASGGNEQFF.

This sequence joins TRBV5-6 and TRBJ2-7; D gene unclear. The CDR3 totals 12 residues. V was shortened by 4 bases and J by 4 bases, with 9 bases between the two germline ends. CDR1 is SGHDT and CDR2 is YYEEEE in the germline V gene. The CDR3: CASSALSYEQYF. The CDR3 nucleotides read TGTGCCAGCAGCGCCCTTTCTTACGAGCAGTACTTC.

The chain links TRBV4-1 to TRBJ1-2; TRBD1 agrees at 10 bases. The trim removed 4 bases at V and 4 bases at J, leaving 6 bases unmatched. Germline V gives CDR1 MGHRA, CDR2 YSYEKL. The CDR3 has 15 residues. The CDR3 reads CASSRTDRGVYGYTF. The CDR3 DNA sequence: TGCGCCAGCAGCCGGACGGACAGGGGGGTCTATGGCTACACCTTC.

This clone was recorded once. The V call is TRBV7-2, the J call TRBJ2-7; 7 bases align to TRBD2. With V trimmed by 3 bases and J by 3 bases, 8 bases remained unmatched. The CDR3 consists of 15 residues. CDR1 is SGHTA, CDR2 FQGNSA, per germline. The CDR3 bases are TGTGCCAGCAGCTTGTCAGCGGGATTCCACTACGAGCAGTACTTC. As protein: CASSLSAGFHYEQYF.

The CDR3 DNA reads TGTGCCAGCAGCCATGGGATGTCCATATATTTT. Translation: CASSHGMSIYF. The chain uses TRBV4-2 and TRBJ1-3; D gene unclear. The V and J ends lost 3 bases and 11 bases respectively, with 8 bases between them. The CDR3 has 11 amino acids. The germline V gene has CDR1 LGHNA and CDR2 YNFKEQ.

The chain combines TRBV7-9 with TRBJ2-1, with a possible D match to TRBD2 (5 bases). Per the germline V gene, CDR1 is SEHNR and CDR2 is FQNEAQ (reference sequence). The CDR3 runs to 13 residues. Deletions cut 2 bases from V and 6 bases from J, with 8 bases between. The CDR3 reads CASSLIGGNEQFF. For the CDR3, the DNA is TGTGCCAGCAGCTTAATAGGAGGCAATGAGCAGTTCTTC.

The chain uses TRBV4-1 and TRBJ1-2; D remains ambiguous. The V and J ends lost 0 bases and 0 bases respectively, with 8 bases between them. CDR1 MGHRA and CDR2 YSYEKL come from the germline V gene. The CDR3 contains 15 residues. The CDR3 reads CASSQDPGANYGYTF. The DNA of the CDR3 is TGCGCCAGCAGCCAAGATCCGGGAGCTAACTATGGCTACACCTTC.